One T cell receptor beta chain is described in this entry. Antigen unknown. The data stem from a study of CD8+CD57+ T cells in acquired aplastic anemia. Study-wide context: DNA per sorted CD4+ or CD8+ sample ranged roughly 0.19 to 30 ug, averaging about 3 ug. Healthy donors gave 9.5 million to 12 million reads on average for CD4+ cells. Study observations and caveats: Overlap between patients and controls comprised almost 30 CD8+ CDR3 sequences. The CD8+ Simpson's diversity of patients and controls was not significantly different.

Germline V gene data show CDR1 as SGHAT and CDR2 as FQDESV (reference sequence). There are 17 residues in the CDR3. V dropped 0 bases and J dropped 4 bases, with 18 bases sitting between them. Profiles of TCR beta VDJ and CDR3 were generated from a genomic DNA template. MiXCR, applied by TCRdb to the reads, yields one record per CDR3 protein. This sample has about 70,000 distinct CDR3 sequences, with around half found just once. Material for sequencing was sorted CD4+, CD8+, or CD8+CD57+ T cells (not recorded which) from PBMCs. The TCR sequence derives from a human donor in good health, serving as a control. The chain recombines TRBV11-1 with TRBJ2-5, with TRBD1 as a possible D gene (5 bases). CDR3 coding DNA: TGTGCCAGCAGCTTAGCGGCTCTTCCAGGGCTCAGAGAGACCCAGTACTTC. This sequence encodes CASSLAALPGLRETQYF.